Shown below are 18 T cell receptor beta chains from a single sample sequenced in a study of control samples from healthy donors and cancer patients. Data came from immunoSEQ multiplex PCR; TCRdb stores just in-frame clones and leaves some out. The table records about 34,000 clones, around 86% of them present only once. The material sequenced was PBMCs. The receptor set was obtained from a woman in her thirties or forties with lung cancer.

This clone has just one count. Here the CDR3 DNA reads TGTGCCAGCAGACCAACGGGACAGGGTTTGTATGGCTACACCTTC. Protein product: CASRPTGQGLYGYTF. The genes are TRBV6-5 and TRBJ1-2, with 9 bases identical to TRBD1. This CDR3 is 15 amino acids long. In germline, CDR1 is MNHEY, CDR2 SVGAGI. J lost 5 bases, V lost 6 bases, and 10 bases had no gene match.

This chain joins TRBV4-2 and TRBJ1-2; weak D call: TRBD1 (5 bases). The germline gives CDR1 LGHNA, CDR2 YNFKEQ. This CDR3 has 13 residues. The germline V and J ends were trimmed by 4 bases and 4 bases, with 10 bases remaining between them. This CDR3 reads CASSPQGSYGYTF. CDR3 nucleotide sequence: TGTGCCAGCAGCCCCCAGGGATCCTATGGCTACACCTTC.

This clone was seen a handful of times. The chain carries TRBV4-1 and TRBJ1-1, with D possibly being TRBD1 (6 bases). The V and J ends lost 3 bases and 1 base respectively, with 9 bases between them. This CDR3 region has 14 residues. From germline, CDR1 is MGHRA and CDR2 YSYEKL. CDR3 bases: TGCGCCAGCAGCCACTGGGGGGCGAACACTGAAGCTTTCTTT. It is translated as CASSHWGANTEAFF.

The chain recombines TRBV4-2 with TRBJ2-2, with D unclear. Trimming removed 0 bases at V and 8 bases at J, with 4 bases between. This CDR3 comprises 12 residues. Germline CDR1 and CDR2: LGHNA and YNFKEQ. The CDR3 is CASSQDPGELFF. CDR3 bases: TGTGCCAGCAGCCAAGATCCGGGGGAGCTGTTTTTT.

V and J are TRBV28 and TRBJ1-4, with D possibly matching TRBD1 (5 bases). The V and J ends lost 4 bases and 8 bases respectively, with 26 bases between them. Germline-derived CDR1 and CDR2 are MDHEN and SYDVKM. The CDR3 spans 18 residues. CDR3 in amino acids: CASSSPRGKVAMREKLFF. CDR3 coding DNA: TGTGCCAGCAGTTCTCCCCGGGGGAAGGTGGCAATGAGAGAAAAACTGTTTTTT.

The sample holds one count of this clone. This chain connects TRBV14 to TRBJ2-5, with TRBD2 matching 9 bases. J was trimmed by 1 base and V by 4 bases; bases with no gene match: 1. This CDR3 has 14 residues. The germline gives CDR1 SGHDN, CDR2 FVKESK. The chain's CDR3 is CASSLAGAQETQYF. In nucleotides, the CDR3 is TGTGCCAGCAGCCTAGCGGGGGCCCAAGAGACCCAGTACTTC.

This rearrangement joins TRBV5-1 to TRBJ2-7; 13 bases map to TRBD2. CDR1 SGHRS and CDR2 YFSETQ come from the germline V gene. Trimming removed 4 bases from V and 4 bases from J; junction bases left unmatched: 8. This CDR3 comprises 16 residues. The CDR3 bases are TGCGCCAGCAGCCGAGGACTAGCGGGGGAATCTTACGAGCAGTACTTC. It yields the protein CASSRGLAGESYEQYF.

The rearrangement joins TRBV28 to TRBJ1-4; D perhaps matches TRBD1 (5 bases). The V and J ends lost 3 bases and 8 bases respectively, with 16 bases between them. CDR1 is MDHEN, CDR2 SYDVKM, per germline. This CDR3 spans 15 amino acids. Here the CDR3 reads CASSFSRELIEKLFF. CDR3 nucleotide sequence: TGTGCCAGCAGTTTCTCCAGGGAACTAATCGAAAAACTGTTTTTT.

CDR3 residues: CASSLGAYSGNTIYF. DNA for the CDR3: TGTGCCAGCAGCTTAGGGGCCTACTCTGGAAACACCATATATTTT. The rearrangement uses TRBV7-9 and TRBJ1-3; unclear D gene. V was pared by 1 base and J by 0 bases, with 7 bases between. Germline V lookup: CDR1 SEHNR, CDR2 FQNEAQ (reference sequence). The CDR3 sequence is 15 residues long. The full variable domain, with the rest looked up from reference TRBV7-9 and TRBJ1-3, is DTGVSQNPRHKITKRGQNVTFRCDPISEHNRLYWYRQTLGQGPEFLTYFQNEAQLEKSRLLSDRFSAERPKGSFSTLEIQRTEQGDSAMYLCASSLGAYSGNTIYFGEGSWLTVV.

The V and J genes are TRBV7-2 and TRBJ1-5; tentative D call: TRBD1 (6 bases). V lost 2 bases, J lost 2 bases, and 13 bases lay in between. The germline CDR1 and CDR2 sequences are SGHTA and FQGNSA. This CDR3 comprises 16 residues. The CDR3 nucleotides are TGTGCCAGCAGCTTACGGGGGGGGCGAGGCAATCAGCCCCAGCATTTT. It specifies CASSLRGGRGNQPQHF.

The V gene is TRBV27, the J gene TRBJ1-1, with D perhaps TRBD1 (5 bases). The V gene lost 6 bases and the J gene lost 0 bases, with 8 bases spanning the gap. CDR3 size: 13 residues. The V gene's germline CDR1 is MNHEY and CDR2 SMNVEV (reference sequence). The CDR3 loop is CASSRTMNTEAFF. The DNA for the CDR3 is TGTGCCAGCAGCCGGACAATGAACACTGAAGCTTTCTTT.

V and J are TRBV6-2 or TRBV6-3 and TRBJ2-5, with D unclear. V was cut by 0 bases and J by 4 bases, with 6 bases left in between. The CDR3 covers 13 residues. Per germline, CDR1 MNHEY and CDR2 SVGEGT. The CDR3 is CASSYSERETQYF. CDR3 sequence (DNA): TGTGCCAGCAGTTACTCGGAGCGAGAGACCCAGTACTTC.

The genes are TRBV28 and TRBJ2-7; D is uncertain. Germline CDR1 is MDHEN and CDR2 is SYDVKM. The CDR3 spans 12 residues. Trimming shortened V by 6 bases and J by 3 bases, and 9 bases separated the two germline ends. The CDR3 protein is CASSSTLYEQYF. The CDR3 bases are TGTGCCAGCAGCTCTACCCTCTACGAGCAGTACTTC.

This clone was seen once. One end of the junction varies from germline; a read error may be responsible. The rearrangement joins TRBV29-1 to TRBJ2-2; D is possibly TRBD1 (6 bases). The CDR3 is 14 amino acids. Germline CDR1 and CDR2: SQVTM and ANQGSEA. This CDR3 reads CRVGWGQDTGELFF. In DNA, the CDR3 is TGCCGCGTTGGGTGGGGGCAGGACACCGGGGAGCTGTTTTTT.

This chain connects TRBV7-2 to TRBJ1-1; TRBD1 matches at 7 bases. CDR1 and CDR2 (germline): SGHTA, FQGNSA. The CDR3 has 11 residues. V gave up 3 bases and J gave up 10 bases; unmatched junction bases: 2. This CDR3 is CASSFTGVAFF. CDR3 bases: TGTGCCAGCAGCTTCACAGGGGTAGCTTTCTTT.

The gene calls are TRBV19 and TRBJ1-1; 9 nucleotides agree with TRBD1. Germline lookup yields CDR1 LNHDA and CDR2 SQIVND (reference sequence). V lost 3 bases to trimming and J lost 4 bases; unmatched junction nucleotides: 3. The CDR3 spans 14 residues. The CDR3 spells CASSIPQGATEAFF. CDR3 bases: TGTGCCAGTAGTATCCCACAGGGGGCCACTGAAGCTTTCTTT.

The CDR3 loop reads CASSQDRWVQETQYF. The CDR3 nucleotides are TGTGCCAGCAGCCAAGATCGCTGGGTCCAAGAGACCCAGTACTTC. V usage is TRBV3-1 (or the pseudogene TRBV3-2) and J usage is TRBJ2-5; D unresolved. V dropped 0 bases and J dropped 1 base, with 9 bases sitting between them. Germline V gene sequence: CDR1 LGHDT, CDR2 YNNKEL (reference sequence). The CDR3 has 15 amino acids.

The chain couples TRBV9 to TRBJ2-3, with D uncertain. Germline values: CDR1 SGDLS, CDR2 YYNGEE. The ends were cut back, 0 bases at V and 4 bases at J, with 6 bases in the middle. The CDR3 has 13 residues. As DNA, the CDR3 is TGTGCCAGCAGCGTAGAAGGCCCAGATACGCAGTATTTT. Protein product: CASSVEGPDTQYF.